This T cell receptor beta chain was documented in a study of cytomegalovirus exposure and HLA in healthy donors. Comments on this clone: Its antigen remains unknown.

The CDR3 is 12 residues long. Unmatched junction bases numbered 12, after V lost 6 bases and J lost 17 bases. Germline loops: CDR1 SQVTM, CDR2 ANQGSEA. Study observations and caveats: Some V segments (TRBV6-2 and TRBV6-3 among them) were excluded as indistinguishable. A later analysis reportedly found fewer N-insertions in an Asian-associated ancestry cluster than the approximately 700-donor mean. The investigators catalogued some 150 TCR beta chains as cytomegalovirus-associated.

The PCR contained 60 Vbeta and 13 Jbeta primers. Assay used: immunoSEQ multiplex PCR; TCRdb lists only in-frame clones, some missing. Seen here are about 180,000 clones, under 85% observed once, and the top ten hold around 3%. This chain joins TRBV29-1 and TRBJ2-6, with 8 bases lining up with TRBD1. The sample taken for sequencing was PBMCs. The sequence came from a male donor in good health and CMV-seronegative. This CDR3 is CSVPGQDAIMTF. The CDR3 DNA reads TGCAGCGTACCGGGACAGGACGCCATAATGACTTTC.